This TCR beta chain stems from a study of CD8 T cells in ankylosing spondylitis. Findings and limits, study-wide: Ankylosing spondylitis blood appeared to carry a characteristic TCR beta motif of several highly homologous variants.

Comment on this clonotype: Its specificity is not known.

Quantitative 5'-RACE with molecular barcodes was used to make the TCR beta libraries. A single record per CDR3 protein comes from TCRdb applying MiXCR to the 5' RACE reads. This sample has 150,000 to 200,000 distinct CDR3 sequences, with around a tenth found just once. Per germline, CDR1 SNHLY and CDR2 FYNNEI. The length of the CDR3 is 12 residues. Between the trimmed V and J ends, which lost 7 bases and 7 bases, there was a span of 11 bases. Sequencing was performed on blood, either unsorted or a sorted T cell fraction (not recorded which). The V and J genes are TRBV2 and TRBJ2-1, with D perhaps TRBD2 (5 bases). The TCR comes from a male donor with ankylosing spondylitis or in good health (not recorded which). As DNA, the CDR3 is TGTGCCAGCAAGCCAGAGGGTAATGAGCAGTTCTTC. This gives the protein CASKPEGNEQFF.